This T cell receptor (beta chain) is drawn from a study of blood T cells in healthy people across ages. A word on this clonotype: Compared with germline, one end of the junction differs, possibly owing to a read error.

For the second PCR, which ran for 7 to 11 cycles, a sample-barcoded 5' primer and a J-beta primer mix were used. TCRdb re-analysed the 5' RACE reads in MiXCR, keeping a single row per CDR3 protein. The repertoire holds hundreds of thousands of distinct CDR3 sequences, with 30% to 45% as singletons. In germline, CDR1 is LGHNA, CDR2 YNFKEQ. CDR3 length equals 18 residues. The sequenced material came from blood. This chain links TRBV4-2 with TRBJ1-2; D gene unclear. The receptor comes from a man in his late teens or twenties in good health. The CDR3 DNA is TGTGTCAGCAGCCAAGTCCCCCTGACTGGTAGCGATAACTATGGCTACACCTTC. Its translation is CVSSQVPLTGSDNYGYTF.